The 6 T cell receptor beta chains below were found in one sample sequenced in a study of blood T cell repertoires in COVID-19. Using immunoSEQ multiplex PCR, the repertoire was profiled, and TCRdb retains in-frame clones only, with some absent. The sample shows about 280,000 clones, about four fifths of them seen only once. Sequencing was performed on peripheral blood. These receptors originate from a woman in her 50s who had recovered from COVID-19.

The V call is TRBV5-4, the J call TRBJ2-5; the match to TRBD2 covers 7 bases. The CDR3 loop spans 16 amino acids. V lost 0 bases to trimming and J lost 3 bases; unmatched junction nucleotides: 8. Looked up from germline, CDR1 is SGHNT and CDR2 is YYREEE (reference sequence). The CDR3 DNA sequence: TGTGCCAGCAGCTTGGTGTCTAGCGGAAGAAAAGAGACCCAGTACTTC. Its protein product is CASSLVSSGRKETQYF. Drawing the rest from reference TRBV5-4 and TRBJ2-5, the complete variable domain is ETGVTQSPTHLIKTRGQQVTLRCSSQSGHNTVSWYQQALGQGPQFIFQYYREEENGRGNFPPRFSGLQFPNYSSELNVNALELDDSALYLCASSLVSSGRKETQYFGPGTRLLVL.

J is TRBJ2-1 and V is TRBV5-1, with 12 bases lining up with TRBD2. Germline V gene data show CDR1 as SGHRS and CDR2 as YFSETQ. The CDR3 totals 15 residues. The V and J ends lost 4 bases and 4 bases, in that order; junction bases with no gene match: 3. In DNA, the CDR3 is TGCGCCAGCAGCGTGACTAGCGGGGGTTACAATGAGCAGTTCTTC. It encodes CASSVTSGGYNEQFF. Combining the CDR3 with reference TRBV5-1 and TRBJ2-1 gives the whole variable domain KAGVTQTPRYLIKTRGQQVTLSCSPISGHRSVSWYQQTPGQGLQFLFEYFSETQRNKGNFPGRFSGRQFSNSRSEMNVSTLELGDSALYLCASSVTSGGYNEQFFGPGTRLTVL.

The gene calls are TRBV3-1 (or the pseudogene TRBV3-2) and TRBJ1-1, with a possible D match to TRBD1 (6 bases). This CDR3 comprises 13 residues. Germline V gene lookup returns CDR1 LGHDT and CDR2 YNNKEL (reference sequence). Trimming shortened V by 1 base and J by 7 bases, and 10 bases separated the two germline ends. This CDR3 is CASSQGQEYEAFF. CDR3 nucleotide sequence: TGTGCCAGCAGCCAAGGACAGGAGTATGAAGCTTTCTTT.

J is TRBJ1-5 and V is TRBV6-4, with 10 bases fitting TRBD1. Per the germline V gene, CDR1 is MRHNA and CDR2 is SNTAGT. J gave up 15 bases and V 6 bases, and 17 bases lay outside the gene matches. This CDR3 has 15 amino acids. CDR3 residues: CASSGPGDRGQGGHF. CDR3 nucleotide sequence: TGTGCCAGCAGCGGCCCCGGAGACAGGGGGCAGGGGGGGCATTTT.

The CDR3, as DNA: TGTGCCAGCTTGGAACAGATAAATCAGCCCCAGCATTTT. Its translation: CASLEQINQPQHF. This sequence joins TRBV6-6 and TRBJ1-5; D remains ambiguous. The germline gives CDR1 MNHNY, CDR2 SVGAGI (reference sequence). V was trimmed by 8 bases and J by 4 bases, leaving 12 bases between them. The CDR3 is 13 amino acids.

The genes are TRBV4-3 and TRBJ2-2; no reliable D call. V was trimmed by 2 bases and J by 9 bases, leaving 16 bases between them. Germline CDR1 LGHNA, CDR2 YSLEER. This CDR3 has 15 residues. The CDR3 DNA reads as TGCGCCAGCAGCCAAAGTTACACCCTGGGCCGGGAGCTGTTTTTT. Protein product: CASSQSYTLGRELFF.